The source of this T cell receptor (beta chain) is a study of blood T cell repertoires in COVID-19. The data were produced by immunoSEQ multiplex PCR, yet TCRdb's version contains in-frame clones alone and is incomplete. The sample includes about 69,000 clones, roughly four fifths of them seen just once. The V gene lost 5 bases and the J gene lost 6 bases, with 25 bases spanning the gap. CDR1 and CDR2 from the germline V gene are SGHVS and FNYEAQ. The CDR3 covers 18 residues. The TCR sequence derives from a man aged 45-65 years with COVID-19, enrolled during active disease. The specimen was peripheral blood. This chain uses TRBV7-6 with TRBJ2-2, with D possibly matching TRBD1 (5 bases). CDR3 nucleotide sequence: TGTGCCAGCAGCAATCAAGACAGAACACGGCAAAGTTCCGGGGAGCTGTTTTTT. Translated: CASSNQDRTRQSSGELFF.